Shown below are 15 T cell receptor beta chains from a single sample sequenced in a study of radiotherapy plus CTLA-4 blockade in lung cancer. Clones were read by immunoSEQ multiplex PCR, and TCRdb kept only the in-frame ones, dropping some. The data contain more than 75,000 clones, roughly 74% of them seen just once; the ten biggest clones take up 2.5% to 3.5%. The sample here was peripheral blood, taken from a patient treated with radiotherapy plus ipilimumab. The receptors here all came from a human donor with non-small cell lung cancer who had a partial response to radiotherapy plus ipilimumab. Some clones in this sample may be carry-over from other donors' samples.

The chain carries TRBV27 and TRBJ2-2, with TRBD2 matching over 9 bases. Losses at the gene ends were 2 bases for V and 0 bases for J; bases not matched to a gene: 7. CDR1 and CDR2 (germline): MNHEY, SMNVEV (reference sequence). The CDR3 covers 18 residues. The CDR3 spells CASSLSRLAGTNTGELFF. For the CDR3, the DNA is TGTGCCAGCAGTTTAAGCAGGCTAGCGGGGACGAACACCGGGGAGCTGTTTTTT.

This chain uses TRBV30 with TRBJ2-1; D may be TRBD2 (6 bases). The CDR3 runs to 18 residues. With 2 bases removed from V and 6 bases from J, the gap between germline ends came to 26 bases. Germline V gene data show CDR1 as GTSNPN and CDR2 as SVGIG (reference sequence). In DNA, the CDR3 is TGTGCCTGGAGTTTCCCCTGGGGGGACCCTATGCGGGGCAATGAGCAGTTCTTC. Translated, it gives CAWSFPWGDPMRGNEQFF. Together with reference TRBV30 and TRBJ2-1, the CDR3 gives the full variable domain: SQTIHQWPATLVQPVGSPLSLECTVEGTSNPNLYWYRQAAGRGLQLLFYSVGIGQISSEVPQNLSASRPQDRQFILSSKKLLLSDSGFYLCAWSFPWGDPMRGNEQFFGPGTRLTVL.

This chain joins TRBV7-9 and TRBJ2-7; perhaps TRBD1 as D (6 bases). The CDR3 has 14 residues. Germline V lookup: CDR1 SEHNR, CDR2 FQNEAQ (reference sequence). V was cut by 5 bases and J by 2 bases, with 13 bases left in between. The CDR3 nucleotides are TGTGCCAGCAGCCCCTGGACAGTCGCCTACGAGCAGTACTTC. Translation gives CASSPWTVAYEQYF. Full variable domain (outside the CDR3, taken from reference TRBV7-9 and TRBJ2-7): DTGVSQNPRHKITKRGQNVTFRCDPISEHNRLYWYRQTLGQGPEFLTYFQNEAQLEKSRLLSDRFSAERPKGSFSTLEIQRTEQGDSAMYLCASSPWTVAYEQYFGPGTRLTVT.

The chain couples TRBV10-3 to TRBJ2-5; tentative D call: TRBD2 (5 bases). The germline V gene encodes CDR1 ENHRY and CDR2 SYGVKD. This CDR3 contains 15 residues. Trimming removed 0 bases at V and 2 bases at J, with 10 bases between. This CDR3 reads CAISESTRVQETQYF. CDR3 bases: TGTGCCATCAGTGAGTCGACGAGGGTACAAGAGACCCAGTACTTC.

The V call is TRBV18, the J call TRBJ2-3; D may be TRBD1 (5 bases). This CDR3 contains 14 residues. Germline CDR1 KGHSH, CDR2 LQKENI. Trimming took 3 bases from V and 2 from J, leaving 9 bases between them. CDR3 amino acids: CASSPLDNTDTQYF. Here the CDR3 DNA reads TGTGCCAGCTCACCCCTGGACAACACAGATACGCAGTATTTT.

The gene calls are TRBV6-5 and TRBJ2-7; the match to TRBD2 covers 14 bases. J gave up 6 bases and V 4 bases, and 8 bases lay outside the gene matches. The CDR3 extends over 16 amino acids. Germline loops: CDR1 MNHEY, CDR2 SVGAGI. Here the CDR3 reads CASSSRGLAGVVEQYF. The CDR3 nucleotides are TGTGCCAGCAGTTCCCGGGGACTAGCGGGAGTGGTCGAGCAGTACTTC.

The chain combines TRBV5-1 with TRBJ1-6; 9 positions match TRBD1. Losses at the gene ends were 3 bases for V and 8 bases for J; bases not matched to a gene: 15. The length of the CDR3 is 18 residues. CDR1 and CDR2 from the germline V gene are SGHRS and YFSETQ. The chain's CDR3 is CASSYGQGYKKTYSPLHF. The CDR3, as DNA: TGCGCCAGCAGCTATGGACAGGGGTATAAGAAAACCTATTCACCCCTCCACTTT.

This clone was detected a few times. V usage is TRBV18 and J usage is TRBJ2-1; D might be TRBD1 (5 bases). The germline CDR1 and CDR2 sequences are KGHSH and LQKENI. V gave up 0 bases and J gave up 5 bases, with 11 bases separating them. The CDR3 contains 15 residues. CDR3 in DNA: TGTGCCAGCTCACCACCGTTTACAGGTCACAATGAGCAGTTCTTC. Translation: CASSPPFTGHNEQFF.

V and J are TRBV4-2 and TRBJ1-1; TRBD1 matches 8 bases. The CDR3 loop spans 15 amino acids. Trimming took 4 bases from V and 0 from J; bases not matched to a gene: 4. Germline assignment: CDR1 LGHNA and CDR2 YNFKEQ. The DNA for the CDR3 is TGTGCCAGCAGCCTCCTGGGACAGGTGAACACTGAAGCTTTCTTT. This sequence encodes CASSLLGQVNTEAFF.

The rearrangement joins TRBV2 to TRBJ2-2; D might be TRBD2 (5 bases). V gave up 4 bases and J gave up 6 bases, with 12 bases separating them. Per germline, CDR1 SNHLY and CDR2 FYNNEI. The CDR3 covers 14 residues. Here the CDR3 reads CASSGGISAGELFF. The CDR3 DNA reads as TGTGCCAGCAGTGGAGGGATCTCGGCCGGGGAGCTGTTTTTT.

This clone has only one observation. The rearrangement links TRBV2 to TRBJ1-2; D is possibly TRBD1 (6 bases). Trimming removed 2 bases at V and 4 bases at J, with 11 bases between. The CDR3 runs to 14 residues. In germline, CDR1 is SNHLY, CDR2 FYNNEI. The CDR3 coding sequence is TGTGCCAGCAGTGAAAGTGGGGGCTTCTATGGCTACACCTTC. The encoded protein is CASSESGGFYGYTF.

The chain joins TRBV6-1 to TRBJ2-7; D is possibly TRBD1 (5 bases). V lost 4 bases and J lost 2, with 12 bases in between. There are 14 residues in the CDR3. The germline CDR1 and CDR2 sequences are MNHNS and SASEGT. The CDR3 sequence is CASSVQQVAYEQYF. The CDR3, as DNA: TGTGCCAGCAGTGTACAACAGGTGGCCTACGAGCAGTACTTC.

The chain links TRBV5-1 to TRBJ1-2; TRBD1 agrees at 9 bases. The CDR3 is 14 residues long. Per germline, CDR1 SGHRS and CDR2 YFSETQ. J was trimmed by 5 bases and V by 7 bases; bases with no gene match: 9. This CDR3 reads CASSYGGTGYGYTF. The DNA for the CDR3 is TGCGCCAGCTCCTACGGGGGGACAGGGTATGGCTACACCTTC.

The chain has TRBV10-1 and TRBJ2-3; perhaps TRBD1 as D (7 bases). V dropped 8 bases and J dropped 0 bases, with 12 bases sitting between them. Germline loops: CDR1 WNHNN, CDR2 SYGVQD (reference sequence). The CDR3 loop spans 14 amino acids. The CDR3 sequence: CASAGQTSTDTQYF. DNA for the CDR3: TGCGCCAGCGCGGGACAGACTAGCACAGATACGCAGTATTTT.

This chain joins TRBV6-1 and TRBJ1-2, with no clear D. The CDR3 is 15 residues long. The germline V and J ends were trimmed by 6 bases and 5 bases, with 19 bases remaining between them. The germline V gene has CDR1 MNHNS and CDR2 SASEGT. The CDR3 region has the DNA TGTGCCAGCAGAGCTCGACACCCAAAAGAGTATGGCTACACCTTC. Its protein is CASRARHPKEYGYTF.